Below are 28 T cell receptor beta chains sequenced from a single sample in a study of CD8 T cells in Susac syndrome. RNA in amounts of roughly 0.5 to 1 ug was reverse transcribed with random hexamers. Each CDR3 protein is one row after TCRdb ran MiXCR on the immunoSEQ multiplex PCR reads. The sample holds about 83,000 distinct CDR3 sequences, approximately 96% seen once. Sequencing input: CD8+ T cells from PBMCs. These receptors were taken from a human donor with Susac syndrome.

The chain is built from TRBV20-1 and TRBJ1-5; TRBD1 might be the D (6 bases). Trimming removed 1 base at V and 5 bases at J, with 24 bases between. CDR3 length: 18 amino acids. Germline CDR1 reads DFQATT; CDR2 reads SNEGSKA (reference sequence). CDR3 region: CSARVAYREFKGYQPQHF. As DNA, the CDR3 is TGCAGTGCTAGAGTGGCTTACAGGGAGTTCAAGGGGTATCAGCCCCAGCATTTT.

Only a few counts were recorded for this clonotype. The rearrangement uses TRBV29-1 and TRBJ1-1; D unclear. The germline V gene encodes CDR1 SQVTM and CDR2 ANQGSEA. With 4 bases removed from V and 3 bases from J, the gap between germline ends came to 3 bases. There are 10 residues in the CDR3. CDR3 region: CSVVDTEAFF. DNA of the CDR3: TGCAGCGTTGTGGACACTGAAGCTTTCTTT.

The rearrangement joins TRBV4-3 to TRBJ2-3, with 15 bases identical to TRBD2. Trimming took 4 bases from V and 5 from J; bases not matched to a gene: 4. The CDR3 has 16 amino acids. Germline V gene lookup returns CDR1 LGHNA and CDR2 YSLEER. The CDR3 DNA sequence: TGCGCCAGCAGCCGGCCGGGACTAGCGGGGGGAGATACGCAGTATTTT. This translates into CASSRPGLAGGDTQYF.

The rearrangement uses TRBV7-3 and TRBJ2-1; D perhaps matches TRBD2 (6 bases). Trimming removed 3 bases at V and 1 base at J, with 7 bases between. CDR1 and CDR2 (germline): SGHTA, FQGTGA. The CDR3 extends over 14 amino acids. The CDR3 loop is CASSFGGSYNEQFF. CDR3 nucleotides: TGTGCCAGCAGCTTTGGGGGGTCCTACAATGAGCAGTTCTTC.

The V gene is TRBV21-1, the J gene TRBJ2-5; the DNA was not compared with TRBD1, the D call given in the table. TRBV21-1 constitutes a pseudogene. The CDR3 sequence is 19 residues long. CDR3 sequence reads: CASSERAHPRSRPQETQYF. Here the CDR3 DNA reads TGTGCCAGCAGCGAGAGGGCGCACCCCCGATCCCGACCCCAAGAGACCCAGTACTTC.

CDR3 sequence reads: CSVERIGVIQETQYF. In DNA form, the CDR3 reads TGCAGCGTTGAACGTATCGGGGTAATCCAAGAGACCCAGTACTTC. The V call is TRBV29-1, the J call TRBJ2-5, with D tentatively TRBD2 (5 bases). CDR3 size: 15 residues. V shed 2 bases and J shed 1 base, with 14 bases lying between them. Germline V lookup: CDR1 SQVTM, CDR2 ANQGSEA. Full variable domain (outside the CDR3, taken from reference TRBV29-1 and TRBJ2-5): SAVISQKPSRDICQRGTSLTIQCQVDSQVTMMFWYRQQPGQSLTLIATANQGSEATYESGFVIDKFPISRPNLTFSTLTVSNMSPEDSSIYLCSVERIGVIQETQYFGPGTRLLVL.

The chain joins TRBV7-9 to TRBJ2-2; D tentatively fits TRBD1 or TRBD2 (5 bases each). The CDR3 has 16 residues. The V end lost 4 bases, the J end lost 0 bases, and 12 bases lay between the germline ends. Germline CDR1 is SEHNR and CDR2 is FQNEAQ (reference sequence). CDR3 DNA: TGTGCCAGCAGCTATTGGGGGTTGGCGAACACCGGGGAGCTGTTTTTT. It yields the protein CASSYWGLANTGELFF.

The V and J genes are TRBV7-9 and TRBJ1-3, with D unresolved. The V gene lost 1 base and the J gene lost 4 bases, with 11 bases spanning the gap. The CDR3 spans 15 residues. Germline V gene sequence: CDR1 SEHNR, CDR2 FQNEAQ (reference sequence). CDR3 sequence: CASSLGSSMGNTIYF. CDR3 nucleotide sequence: TGTGCCAGCAGCTTAGGCTCTTCGATGGGAAACACCATATATTTT.

This chain connects TRBV13 to TRBJ2-7; D could derive from TRBD1 or TRBD2 (6 bases each). CDR3 length: 13 residues. Germline CDR1 and CDR2: PRHDT and FYEKMQ (reference sequence). The germline V and J ends were trimmed by 3 bases and 6 bases, with 12 bases remaining between them. CDR3 nucleotide sequence: TGTGCCAGCAGCTTCGGCAGGGGAGGCGAGCAGTACGTC. Translated, it gives CASSFGRGGEQYV.

V usage is TRBV4-1 and J usage is TRBJ1-1; D ambiguous. The CDR3 sequence is 15 residues long. The germline V gene has CDR1 MGHRA and CDR2 YSYEKL. V shed 4 bases and J shed 0 bases, with 12 bases lying between them. The CDR3 spells CASSRGPQLNTEAFF. CDR3 bases: TGCGCCAGCAGCCGAGGTCCACAGTTGAACACTGAAGCTTTCTTT.

The chain couples TRBV24-1 to TRBJ1-1; 9 bases agree with TRBD1. In germline, CDR1 is KGHDR, CDR2 SFDVKD. V dropped 9 bases and J dropped 0; count of bases not matched to a gene: 4. The CDR3 is 14 residues long. The CDR3: CATQTGGLNTEAFF. The CDR3 nucleotides read TGTGCCACCCAAACAGGGGGCCTGAACACTGAAGCTTTCTTT.

J is TRBJ1-2 and V is TRBV9; no firm D call. The CDR3 contains 14 residues. V dropped 0 bases and J dropped 0 bases, with 6 bases sitting between them. Germline V gives CDR1 SGDLS, CDR2 YYNGEE. CDR3 nucleotide sequence: TGTGCCAGCAGCGTAGGTTCCGCTAACTATGGCTACACCTTC. Translation gives CASSVGSANYGYTF.

The chain carries TRBV9 and TRBJ1-1; 10 bases match TRBD1. CDR3 length equals 13 residues. The germline gives CDR1 SGDLS, CDR2 YYNGEE. V dropped 3 bases and J dropped 5; count of bases not matched to a gene: 1. CDR3 nucleotides: TGTGCCAGCAGCGCGGGACAGGGGACTGAAGCTTTCTTT. This gives the protein CASSAGQGTEAFF.

This chain uses TRBV7-3 with TRBJ2-3, with TRBD2 as a possible D gene (5 bases). CDR3 size: 16 residues. V was clipped by 4 bases and J by 6 bases, with 20 bases between them. Germline-derived CDR1 and CDR2 are SGHTA and FQGTGA. Written as DNA, the CDR3 is TGTGCCAGCAGCTGGGCGGTCAGCGGACCCTGGGATACGCAGTATTTT. It codes for CASSWAVSGPWDTQYF.

V is TRBV7-8 and J is TRBJ2-1; D gene ambiguous. Trimming took 10 bases from V and 4 from J, leaving 17 bases between them. Germline V CDR1 and CDR2: SGHVS, FQNEAQ. This CDR3 region has 14 residues. This chain's CDR3 is CAIMWAGRYNEQFF. CDR3 bases: TGTGCCATCATGTGGGCAGGCCGATACAATGAGCAGTTCTTC.

The CDR3 protein is CAWSGDGDTEAFF. Here the CDR3 DNA reads TGTGCCTGGAGTGGGGATGGGGACACTGAAGCTTTCTTT. This chain joins TRBV30 and TRBJ1-1; unclear D gene. The CDR3 covers 13 residues. The V end was cut by 1 base, the J end by 3 bases, with 9 bases between. Germline V lookup: CDR1 GTSNPN, CDR2 SVGIG (reference sequence). The full variable domain, in which reference TRBV30 and TRBJ1-1 provide the parts outside the CDR3, is SQTIHQWPATLVQPVGSPLSLECTVEGTSNPNLYWYRQAAGRGLQLLFYSVGIGQISSEVPQNLSASRPQDRQFILSSKKLLLSDSGFYLCAWSGDGDTEAFFGQGTRLTVV.

The V gene is TRBV6-5, the J gene TRBJ2-2, with unresolved D. The CDR3 has 14 amino acids. Germline assignment: CDR1 MNHEY and CDR2 SVGAGI. Deletions cut 0 bases from V and 7 bases from J, with 9 bases between. CDR3 bases: TGTGCCAGCAGTTACTCCCTGGAGTTCGGGGAGCTGTTTTTT. The encoded protein is CASSYSLEFGELFF.

The rearrangement uses TRBV29-1 and TRBJ1-4; 9 bases line up with TRBD1. The CDR3 loop spans 15 amino acids. Germline CDR1 is SQVTM and CDR2 is ANQGSEA. The ends lost 5 bases at V and 7 bases at J; junction bases unmatched: 11. CDR3 DNA sequence: TGCAGCGTTACGAGAGCCGGGACAGGGACTGAAAAACTGTTTTTT. As protein: CSVTRAGTGTEKLFF. The entire variable domain, with the rest obtained from reference TRBV29-1 and TRBJ1-4, is as follows: SAVISQKPSRDICQRGTSLTIQCQVDSQVTMMFWYRQQPGQSLTLIATANQGSEATYESGFVIDKFPISRPNLTFSTLTVSNMSPEDSSIYLCSVTRAGTGTEKLFFGSGTQLSVL.

J is TRBJ2-1 and V is TRBV20-1; 8 positions match TRBD2. Germline loops: CDR1 DFQATT, CDR2 SNEGSKA (reference sequence). Unmatched junction bases numbered 10, after V lost 0 bases and J lost 6 bases. This CDR3 region has 16 residues. The CDR3 region has the DNA TGCAGTGCTAGAGATCAGGGCGGGAGGACCCCCAATGAGCAGTTCTTC. It codes for CSARDQGGRTPNEQFF.

V gene TRBV15 combines with J gene TRBJ2-1, with TRBD1 identical over 9 bases. The CDR3 is made up of 15 amino acids. V gave up 3 bases and J gave up 1 base; unmatched junction bases: 1. In germline, CDR1 is LNHNV, CDR2 YYDKDF (reference sequence). In DNA, the CDR3 is TGTGCCACCAGCAGGGACAGGGGTTCCTACAATGAGCAGTTCTTC. Amino acids: CATSRDRGSYNEQFF.

The chain combines TRBV7-9 with TRBJ2-7; 10 nucleotides align to TRBD1. V lost 4 bases and J lost 3; bases outside the gene matches: 6. The CDR3 spans 15 residues. Germline assignment: CDR1 SEHNR and CDR2 FQNEAQ (reference sequence). The CDR3 DNA sequence: TGTGCCAGCAGCTACCAGGGACAGGGGCTCTACGAGCAGTACTTC. Protein product: CASSYQGQGLYEQYF.

The J gene is TRBJ2-2, the V gene TRBV5-1, with D uncertain. The CDR3 consists of 14 residues. V lost 0 bases, J lost 5 bases, and 8 bases lay in between. The germline CDR1 and CDR2 sequences are SGHRS and YFSETQ. CDR3 residues: CASSLAVGTGELFF. CDR3 nucleotide sequence: TGCGCCAGCAGCTTGGCGGTAGGGACCGGGGAGCTGTTTTTT.

CDR3: CSAEHAKGSNQPQHF. The CDR3 DNA sequence: TGCAGTGCGGAACACGCCAAGGGGAGCAATCAGCCCCAGCATTTT. The chain is built from TRBV20-1 and TRBJ1-5; D perhaps matches TRBD1 (5 bases). CDR1 and CDR2 (germline): DFQATT, SNEGSKA (reference sequence). Deletions cut 6 bases from V and 1 base from J, with 16 bases between. The CDR3 sequence is 15 residues long.

The chain links TRBV27 to TRBJ2-3; 8 bases fit TRBD2. Germline V gene data show CDR1 as MNHEY and CDR2 as SMNVEV (reference sequence). This CDR3 has 16 amino acids. V shed 0 bases and J 2 bases; nucleotides not matched to a gene: 4. CDR3 loop: CASSLSSGGITDTQYF. As DNA, the CDR3 is TGTGCCAGCAGTTTATCCTCGGGGGGGATCACAGATACGCAGTATTTT.

The rearrangement links TRBV9 to TRBJ2-1, with D possibly TRBD2 on 5 matching bases. V was shortened by 6 bases and J by 4 bases, with 14 bases between the two germline ends. The CDR3 sequence is 14 residues long. Germline loops: CDR1 SGDLS, CDR2 YYNGEE. CDR3 loop: CASNEGRIYNEQFF. CDR3 coding DNA: TGTGCCAGCAATGAGGGCCGAATTTACAATGAGCAGTTCTTC. The whole variable domain, remainder taken from reference TRBV9 and TRBJ2-1, is DSGVTQTPKHLITATGQRVTLRCSPRSGDLSVYWYQQSLDQGLQFLIQYYNGEERAKGNILERFSAQQFPDLHSELNLSSLELGDSALYFCASNEGRIYNEQFFGPGTRLTVL.

This clonotype has only one observation. The chain has TRBV3-1 and TRBJ1-2, with TRBD1 matching over 8 bases. The V gene end was trimmed by 8 bases and the J gene end by 2 bases; junction bases not matched to a gene: 13. The germline CDR1 and CDR2 sequences are LGHDT and YNNKEL (reference sequence). This CDR3 spans 16 amino acids. CDR3 in DNA: TGTGCCAGCGGTCAGACAGGGGACGATACAAACTATGGCTACACCTTC. Translated: CASGQTGDDTNYGYTF.

This clonotype was observed a single time. The V gene is TRBV6-1, the J gene TRBJ2-3; 12 bases are a match to TRBD2. The J segment lost 5 bases and the V segment lost 5 bases, leaving 8 bases of the junction unmatched. This CDR3 has 16 amino acids. The germline CDR1 and CDR2 sequences are MNHNS and SASEGT. CDR3 in DNA: TGTGCCAGCAGTCCCCTAGCGGGAGGGGGGAGAGATACGCAGTATTTT. Translation: CASSPLAGGGRDTQYF.

The chain carries TRBV20-1 and TRBJ2-3; D is unclear. The CDR3 sequence is 12 residues long. The germline V gene encodes CDR1 DFQATT and CDR2 SNEGSKA (reference sequence). CDR3 protein: CSHITLQDTQYF. In DNA form, the CDR3 reads TGCAGCCATATTACCCTTCAAGATACGCAGTATTTT.